What follows are 30 T cell receptor beta chains derived from one specimen sequenced in a study of human T cells and chemical hapten exposure. TCRdb called the RACE reads again in MiXCR, with one record for every CDR3 protein. The sample records about 120,000 distinct CDR3 sequences, around an eighth being singletons. Noted time point: patch test 1, 2 weeks after DPC sensitization. Described treatment: therapeutic diphenylcyclopropenone sensitization with weekly scalp DPC. The specimen comprised whole blood, sampled in connection with sensitization to the hapten diphenylcyclopropenone (DPC). The receptors here all came from a woman between 50 and 59 years old with alopecia areata. Some clones in this sample may be carry-over from other donors' samples.

In its sample, this clonotype was seen a few times. The chain uses TRBV18 and TRBJ1-1; no definite D call. Trimming removed 0 bases from V and 8 bases from J, with 7 bases in between. This CDR3 contains 12 residues. Germline V CDR1 and CDR2: KGHSH, LQKENI. The CDR3: CASSPPWGEAFF. DNA for the CDR3: TGTGCCAGCTCACCACCGTGGGGAGAAGCTTTCTTT.

This rearrangement joins TRBV7-2 to TRBJ2-7, with D hard to call. Germline-derived CDR1 and CDR2 are SGHTA and FQGNSA. V gave up 5 bases and J gave up 5 bases, with 13 bases separating them. This CDR3 contains 13 residues. The CDR3 loop reads CASSPRILDEQYF. CDR3 DNA: TGTGCCAGCAGCCCCAGAATCCTGGACGAGCAGTACTTC.

This clonotype was seen ten or more times. This chain links TRBV5-6 with TRBJ2-6; possibly TRBD2 for D (5 bases). The V gene's germline CDR1 is SGHDT and CDR2 YYEEEE. This CDR3 is 15 amino acids long. Trimming removed 2 bases from V and 0 bases from J, with 6 bases in between. The chain's CDR3 is CASSFRGSGANVLTF. DNA of the CDR3: TGTGCCAGCAGCTTCCGGGGCTCTGGGGCCAACGTCCTGACTTTC.

This clonotype was counted many times. The chain has TRBV5-1 and TRBJ2-7, with 12 bases that match TRBD2. CDR1 and CDR2 from the germline V gene are SGHRS and YFSETQ. V dropped 4 bases and J dropped 7; count of bases not matched to a gene: 9. The CDR3 runs 15 residues. The DNA for the CDR3 is TGCGCCAGCAGCATGACTAGCGGGAGTCCGGGGGAGCAGTACTTC. Translated: CASSMTSGSPGEQYF.

The chain couples TRBV11-2 to TRBJ2-3, with D unclear. The V and J ends lost 1 base and 0 bases respectively, with 20 bases between them. The germline CDR1 and CDR2 sequences are SGHAT and FQNNGV. This CDR3 contains 19 residues. The chain's CDR3 is CASSLGGGYSVPSTDTQYF. The CDR3, as DNA: TGTGCCAGCAGCTTAGGGGGTGGCTATTCAGTCCCTAGCACAGATACGCAGTATTTT. Filled out from reference TRBV11-2 and TRBJ2-3, the complete variable domain reads EAGVAQSPRYKIIEKRQSVAFWCNPISGHATLYWYQQILGQGPKLLIQFQNNGVVDDSQLPKDRFSAERLKGVDSTLKIQPAKLEDSAVYLCASSLGGGYSVPSTDTQYFGPGTRLTVL.

This clonotype showed up many times. The chain couples TRBV7-9 to TRBJ1-4, with TRBD1 as a possible D gene (5 bases). The CDR3 sequence is 15 residues long. Trimming pared 5 bases from V and 7 bases from J, leaving 17 bases between. Germline loops: CDR1 SEHNR, CDR2 FQNEAQ (reference sequence). The CDR3: CASSPPGGGSEKLFF. For the CDR3, the DNA is TGTGCCAGCAGCCCCCCCGGGGGGGGGAGTGAAAAACTGTTTTTT.

This chain connects TRBV5-1 to TRBJ1-1, with D maybe TRBD1 (6 bases). The CDR3 consists of 14 residues. Trimming shortened V by 5 bases and J by 5 bases, and 16 bases separated the two germline ends. Germline CDR1 and CDR2: SGHRS and YFSETQ. CDR3 residues: CASSAGHSGTEAFF. CDR3 in DNA: TGCGCCAGCAGTGCGGGACACTCGGGGACTGAAGCTTTCTTT.

The genes are TRBV7-9 and TRBJ2-3, with D unclear. Germline values: CDR1 SEHNR, CDR2 FQNEAQ (reference sequence). The CDR3 runs 12 residues. The V gene lost 2 bases and the J gene lost 5 bases, with 5 bases spanning the gap. CDR3 sequence (DNA): TGTGCCAGCAGCTTACAGCTAGATACGCAGTATTTT. Translation gives CASSLQLDTQYF. The entire variable domain, with the rest obtained from reference TRBV7-9 and TRBJ2-3, is as follows: DTGVSQNPRHKITKRGQNVTFRCDPISEHNRLYWYRQTLGQGPEFLTYFQNEAQLEKSRLLSDRFSAERPKGSFSTLEIQRTEQGDSAMYLCASSLQLDTQYFGPGTRLTVL.

The table lists this clonotype with a few counts. This rearrangement joins TRBV7-2 to TRBJ2-7, with D perhaps TRBD2 (5 bases). The CDR3 covers 14 residues. CDR1 SGHTA and CDR2 FQGNSA come from the germline V gene. Trimming pared 5 bases from V and 4 bases from J, leaving 15 bases between. CDR3 nucleotides: TGTGCCAGCAGCCACCCAGACCGGAGGTACGAGCAGTACTTC. The encoded protein is CASSHPDRRYEQYF.

This clonotype was detected only a few times. V usage is TRBV7-9 and J usage is TRBJ2-1, with a tentative D call TRBD2 (6 bases). From germline, CDR1 is SEHNR and CDR2 FQNEAQ (reference sequence). The V gene lost 5 bases and the J gene lost 8 bases, with 10 bases spanning the gap. The CDR3 has 12 amino acids. CDR3 region: CASSRLGDEQFF. CDR3 nucleotide sequence: TGTGCCAGCAGCCGACTAGGGGATGAGCAGTTCTTC.

This chain links TRBV4-3 with TRBJ2-7, with D perhaps TRBD1 (6 bases). With 1 base removed from V and 3 bases from J, the gap between germline ends came to 13 bases. Germline-derived CDR1 and CDR2 are LGHNA and YSLEER. This CDR3 has 15 amino acids. CDR3 residues: CASSQAPTGNYEQYF. CDR3 sequence (DNA): TGCGCCAGCAGCCAAGCCCCGACAGGAAACTACGAGCAGTACTTC.

CDR3 in DNA: TGTGCCAGCAGTTATATAGGACAGGAGGATACGCAGTATTTT. Translated, it gives CASSYIGQEDTQYF. This chain uses TRBV27 with TRBJ2-3; 7 nucleotides line up with TRBD1. There are 14 residues in the CDR3. With V trimmed by 4 bases and J by 6 bases, 7 bases remained unmatched. CDR1 is MNHEY and CDR2 is SMNVEV in the germline V gene (reference sequence).

The chain carries TRBV28 and TRBJ2-1; 9 bases map to TRBD2. V dropped 3 bases and J dropped 7; count of bases not matched to a gene: 22. There are 20 residues in the CDR3. The germline gives CDR1 MDHEN, CDR2 SYDVKM. This CDR3 reads CASSFKPGFSGVAGVNEQFF. The CDR3 bases are TGTGCCAGCAGTTTTAAACCCGGTTTTTCCGGAGTAGCGGGAGTAAATGAGCAGTTCTTC.

This rearrangement joins TRBV7-9 to TRBJ2-3, with 8 bases identical to TRBD1. CDR1 and CDR2 (germline): SEHNR, FQNEAQ (reference sequence). The CDR3 runs to 16 residues. With V trimmed by 6 bases and J by 1 base, 9 bases remained unmatched. Here the CDR3 DNA reads TGTGCCAGCAGTCGACAGGGGTCTCGCCGCACAGATACGCAGTATTTT. It codes for CASSRQGSRRTDTQYF. The full variable domain, rest sourced from reference TRBV7-9 and TRBJ2-3, is DTGVSQNPRHKITKRGQNVTFRCDPISEHNRLYWYRQTLGQGPEFLTYFQNEAQLEKSRLLSDRFSAERPKGSFSTLEIQRTEQGDSAMYLCASSRQGSRRTDTQYFGPGTRLTVL.

The chain recombines TRBV20-1 with TRBJ2-1; the D is unclear. Germline-derived CDR1 and CDR2 are DFQATT and SNEGSKA (reference sequence). This CDR3 spans 11 amino acids. V was trimmed by 5 bases and J by 6 bases, leaving 8 bases between them. The CDR3 here is CSAPRINEQFF. CDR3 nucleotides: TGCAGTGCTCCTCGTATCAATGAGCAGTTCTTC.

The gene calls are TRBV20-1 and TRBJ2-3; D is uncertain. The V end lost 0 bases, the J end lost 1 base, and 14 bases lay between the germline ends. The CDR3 covers 16 residues. Looked up from germline, CDR1 is DFQATT and CDR2 is SNEGSKA (reference sequence). The CDR3 loop is CSARDSFPVRTDTQYF. The CDR3 coding sequence is TGCAGTGCTAGAGATAGCTTTCCGGTACGCACAGATACGCAGTATTTT.

This clonotype has more than one count but fewer than ten. V and J are TRBV6-5 and TRBJ2-7, with TRBD2 matching 9 bases. Looked up from germline, CDR1 is MNHEY and CDR2 is SVGAGI. The CDR3 covers 15 residues. J lost 0 bases, V lost 3 bases, and 3 bases had no gene match. The CDR3 DNA is TGTGCCAGCAGTTATCTGACTAGCGGCTCCTACGAGCAGTACTTC. Translating gives CASSYLTSGSYEQYF.

In this sample, this clonotype turned up many times. This sequence joins TRBV20-1 and TRBJ2-1; D perhaps matches TRBD2 (5 bases). With 8 bases removed from V and 6 bases from J, the gap between germline ends came to 11 bases. The germline CDR1 and CDR2 sequences are DFQATT and SNEGSKA (reference sequence). The CDR3 has 11 residues. The CDR3 sequence: CSLGVRNEQFF. DNA for the CDR3: TGCAGTCTGGGAGTTCGCAATGAGCAGTTCTTC.

This clonotype was seen ten or more times. The chain has TRBV4-3 and TRBJ1-2; TRBD1 might be the D (5 bases). CDR3 length equals 14 residues. Trimming removed 0 bases at V and 2 bases at J, with 7 bases between. Per germline, CDR1 LGHNA and CDR2 YSLEER. The CDR3 DNA reads TGCGCCAGCAGCCAAGATGACAGAAACTATGGCTACACCTTC. It yields the protein CASSQDDRNYGYTF.

This clonotype was seen many times. The chain couples TRBV5-1 to TRBJ2-3, with 9 nucleotides matching TRBD2. V lost 6 bases to trimming and J lost 3 bases; unmatched junction nucleotides: 5. Per the germline V gene, CDR1 is SGHRS and CDR2 is YFSETQ. This CDR3 has 14 residues. CDR3 protein: CASTLAGATDTQYF. In DNA, the CDR3 is TGCGCCAGCACATTAGCGGGGGCGACAGATACGCAGTATTTT. Supplemented by reference TRBV5-1 and TRBJ2-3, the full variable domain reads KAGVTQTPRYLIKTRGQQVTLSCSPISGHRSVSWYQQTPGQGLQFLFEYFSETQRNKGNFPGRFSGRQFSNSRSEMNVSTLELGDSALYLCASTLAGATDTQYFGPGTRLTVL.

This clonotype was observed many times. This sequence joins TRBV12-3 or TRBV12-4 and TRBJ1-2; 7 bases fit TRBD1. The CDR3 is 17 amino acids. With V trimmed by 3 bases and J by 0 bases, 10 bases remained unmatched. CDR3 DNA sequence: TGTGCCAGCAGTTTTAACAGGGGCGCGAAGGCTAACTATGGCTACACCTTC. Its protein is CASSFNRGAKANYGYTF.

This clonotype appeared many times. CDR3 amino acids: CASIRLRGQGFSGELFF. The CDR3 region has the DNA TGTGCCAGCATCCGCCTCCGTGGACAGGGGTTCTCCGGGGAGCTGTTTTTT. V and J are TRBV6-6 and TRBJ2-2, with 9 bases lining up with TRBD1. V was pared by 7 bases and J by 6 bases, with 15 bases of the junction left unmatched. The CDR3 length is 17 residues. Germline CDR1 reads MNHNY; CDR2 reads SVGAGI (reference sequence).

A few counts support this clonotype. The chain links TRBV10-3 to TRBJ2-3; 8 nucleotides align to TRBD1. Germline V gene data show CDR1 as ENHRY and CDR2 as SYGVKD. V trimming: 2 bases; J trimming: 1 base; junction bases outside the gene matches: 2. The CDR3 loop spans 15 amino acids. The CDR3: CAISERGQGTDTQYF. DNA of the CDR3: TGTGCCATCAGTGAGAGGGGACAGGGCACAGATACGCAGTATTTT.

This clonotype was recorded many times. V and J are TRBV7-2 and TRBJ1-2; 9 nucleotides agree with TRBD1. This CDR3 comprises 19 residues. Unmatched junction bases numbered 18, after V lost 2 bases and J lost 5 bases. Germline V gene lookup returns CDR1 SGHTA and CDR2 FQGNSA. The CDR3 bases are TGTGCCAGCAGCTTATCGAGGGGGACAGGGTCCGCATATTCTTATGGCTACACCTTC. Translated, it gives CASSLSRGTGSAYSYGYTF. Full variable domain (missing parts from reference TRBV7-2 and TRBJ1-2): GAGVSQSPSNKVTEKGKDVELRCDPISGHTALYWYRQSLGQGLEFLIYFQGNSAPDKSGLPSDRFSAERTGGSVSTLTIQRTQQEDSAVYLCASSLSRGTGSAYSYGYTFGSGTRLTVV.

The chain links TRBV12-3 or TRBV12-4 to TRBJ2-1; maybe TRBD2 (5 bases). CDR3 length equals 15 residues. V was clipped by 6 bases and J by 0 bases, with 12 bases between them. The DNA of the CDR3 is TGTGCCAGCAGGTTAACGGGGAGCTCCTACAATGAGCAGTTCTTC. Its protein is CASRLTGSSYNEQFF.

The gene calls are TRBV9 and TRBJ2-5; 13 bases agree with TRBD2. The CDR3 sequence is 15 residues long. Germline assignment: CDR1 SGDLS and CDR2 YYNGEE. V was clipped by 4 bases and J by 3 bases; unmatched bases: 3. CDR3 sequence reads: CASSSGLAGEETQYF. The DNA of the CDR3 is TGTGCCAGCAGCTCTGGACTAGCGGGGGAAGAGACCCAGTACTTC.

This clonotype was seen at least ten times. The chain couples TRBV5-1 to TRBJ2-3, with 10 nucleotides matching TRBD2. This CDR3 is 15 amino acids long. The trim removed 6 bases at V and 4 bases at J, leaving 8 bases unmatched. Germline V lookup: CDR1 SGHRS, CDR2 YFSETQ. The CDR3 loop reads CASMEREGAADTQYF. CDR3 DNA sequence: TGCGCCAGCATGGAGCGGGAGGGTGCTGCAGATACGCAGTATTTT.

This clonotype was detected a few times. This chain connects TRBV7-6 to TRBJ2-7, with D uncertain. Germline CDR1 is SGHVS and CDR2 is FNYEAQ. V was shortened by 1 base and J by 1 base, with 20 bases between the two germline ends. The length of the CDR3 is 18 residues. CDR3 region: CASSLDRSGGATSYEQYF. DNA for the CDR3: TGTGCCAGCAGCTTAGATCGGTCGGGCGGAGCCACGTCCTACGAGCAGTACTTC. Together with reference TRBV7-6 and TRBJ2-7, the CDR3 gives the full variable domain: GAGVSQSPRYKVTKRGQDVALRCDPISGHVSLYWYRQALGQGPEFLTYFNYEAQQDKSGLPNDRFSAERPEGSISTLTIQRTEQRDSAMYRCASSLDRSGGATSYEQYFGPGTRLTVT.

This clonotype was seen repeatedly, ten times or more. V and J are TRBV5-6 and TRBJ2-3; D unresolved. From germline, CDR1 is SGHDT and CDR2 YYEEEE. Trimming removed 6 bases at V and 5 bases at J, with 13 bases between. The CDR3 loop spans 13 amino acids. DNA for the CDR3: TGTGCCAGCACCGCTTTCCAAAGAGATACGCAGTATTTT. This codes for CASTAFQRDTQYF. Drawing the rest from reference TRBV5-6 and TRBJ2-3, the complete variable domain is DAGVTQSPTHLIKTRGQQVTLRCSPKSGHDTVSWYQQALGQGPQFIFQYYEEEERQRGNFPDRFSGHQFPNYSSELNVNALLLGDSALYLCASTAFQRDTQYFGPGTRLTVL.

This clonotype was observed many times. The V gene is TRBV7-2, the J gene TRBJ1-2; 7 bases match TRBD1. This CDR3 contains 15 residues. After removal of 5 bases from V and 4 bases from J, the junction contained 10 bases not matched to a gene. Looked up from germline, CDR1 is SGHTA and CDR2 is FQGNSA. As DNA, the CDR3 is TGTGCCAGCAGCACTTTACAGGGGTCTTCCTATGGCTACACCTTC. Protein: CASSTLQGSSYGYTF.